Listed below are T cell receptor beta chains from one sample, sequenced in a study of PD-1 blockade in classical Hodgkin lymphoma. Assay used: immunoSEQ multiplex PCR; TCRdb lists only in-frame clones, some missing. This repertoire shows about 58,000 clones, 80% to 95% found once; its top ten account for about 9.4%. This sample comprised peripheral blood mononuclear cells (PBMCs), obtained before the second cycle of nivolumab. Receptors were obtained from a human donor with classical Hodgkin lymphoma. Both conserved end residues are part of each CDR3. The D gene is left open where the match is weak. Rows give clone size only sometimes, using once, few, many, or a class for an expanded clone.

clone_size j_call v_call d_call cdr3_nt cdr3_aa
. TRBJ2-4 TRBV5-1 TRBD1 TGCGCCAGCAGCTTTCCTCGGACAGGGGTTAACATTCAGTACTTC CASSFPRTGVNIQYF
. TRBJ2-6 TRBV15 . TGTGCCACCAGCAGAGATACTTCTGGGGCCAACGTCCTGACTTTC CATSRDTSGANVLTF
. TRBJ2-6 TRBV6-5 . TGTGCCAGCAGTTACGACACCTCTGGGGCCAACGTCCTGACTTTC CASSYDTSGANVLTF
. TRBJ1-4 TRBV28 TRBD1 TGTGCCAGCAGTTCGGGACAGAAGAATGAAAAACTGTTTTTT CASSSGQKNEKLFF
. TRBJ1-3 TRBV9 TRBD1 TGTGCCAGCAGCGTAGAATGGCGACAGGGTCAGGGCAACACCATATATTTT CASSVEWRQGQGNTIYF
once TRBJ2-2 TRBV6-5 . TGTGCCAGCAGTTACGGTCCGGGGGGCCGGGAGCTGTTTTTT CASSYGPGGRELFF
. TRBJ1-3 TRBV14 . TGTGCCAGCAGCCAAGTGTCGAAGGCGGGGGAAGTACCCTCGAGGGGAAACACCATATATTTT CASSQVSKAGEVPSRGNTIYF
. TRBJ2-5 TRBV2 TRBD1 TGTGCCAGCAGTGAGCAGACAGGGGCAGAGACCCAGTACTTC CASSEQTGAETQYF
. TRBJ2-7 TRBV5-1 . TGCGCCAGCAGCTTGGACAGGGTCTCCTGCGAGCAGTACTTC CASSLDRVSCEQYF
. TRBJ2-7 TRBV6-6 . TGTGCCAGCAGTTACAGGGAATTTACCTACGAGCAGTACTTC CASSYREFTYEQYF
. TRBJ2-7 TRBV21-1 . TGTGCCGCCGGGGAGGGTTTCTCCTACGAGCAGTACTTC CAAGEGFSYEQYF
. TRBJ2-7 TRBV6-1 . TGTGCCAGCGAAACGGTGGGGGTTGCCTACGAGCAGTACTTC CASETVGVAYEQYF
. TRBJ2-2 TRBV5-6 TRBD2 TGTGCCAGCAGCCCCCTAGTTAGCGGGCCGAACACCGGGGAGCTGTTTTTT CASSPLVSGPNTGELFF
. TRBJ1-1 TRBV5-1 . TGCGCCAGCAATGTGCTGGATGGTAACACTGAAGCTTTCTTT CASNVLDGNTEAFF